The present T cell receptor (beta chain) was sequenced within a study of sequential checkpoint blockade in melanoma. With 7 bases removed from V and 8 bases from J, the gap between germline ends came to 12 bases. The CDR3 is 12 residues long. Germline assignment: CDR1 SNHLY and CDR2 FYNNEI. Sequenced by immunoSEQ multiplex PCR; TCRdb stores in-frame clones only, minus some. The sample holds roughly 17,000 clones, over 60% seen once. Treatment indicated: randomized to nivolumab then ipilimumab (arm A) or the reverse (arm B). The TCR sequence derives from a human donor with melanoma. Source: CD8+ T cells sorted from blood (inferred from file names), taken from a patient given nivolumab and ipilimumab in sequence. The gene calls are TRBV2 and TRBJ2-1; tentative D call: TRBD2 (5 bases). The CDR3 loop reads CASTGVPYEQFF. For the CDR3, the DNA is TGTGCCAGCACCGGGGTACCTTATGAGCAGTTCTTC.